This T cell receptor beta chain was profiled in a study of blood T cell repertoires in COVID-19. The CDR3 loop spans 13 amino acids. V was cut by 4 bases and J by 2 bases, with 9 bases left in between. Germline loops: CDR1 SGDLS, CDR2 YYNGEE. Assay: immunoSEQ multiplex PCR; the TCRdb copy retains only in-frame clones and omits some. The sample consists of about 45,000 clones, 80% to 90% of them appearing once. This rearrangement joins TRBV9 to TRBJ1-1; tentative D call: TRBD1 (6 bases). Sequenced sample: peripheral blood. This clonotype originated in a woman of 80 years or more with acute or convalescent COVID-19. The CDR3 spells CASSQTGNTEAFF. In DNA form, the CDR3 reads TGTGCCAGCAGCCAGACAGGCAACACTGAAGCTTTCTTT.